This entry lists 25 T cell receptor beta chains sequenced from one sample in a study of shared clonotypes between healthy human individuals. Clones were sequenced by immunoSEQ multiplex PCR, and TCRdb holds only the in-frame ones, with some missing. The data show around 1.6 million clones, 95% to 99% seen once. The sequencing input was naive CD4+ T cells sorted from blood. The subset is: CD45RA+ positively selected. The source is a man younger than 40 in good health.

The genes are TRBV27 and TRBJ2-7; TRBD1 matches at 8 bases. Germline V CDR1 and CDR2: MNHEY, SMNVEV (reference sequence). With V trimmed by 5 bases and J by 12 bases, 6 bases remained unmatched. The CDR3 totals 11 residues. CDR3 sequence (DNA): TGTGCCAGCAGTAAAAGACAGGGGCTGTACTTC. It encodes CASSKRQGLYF.

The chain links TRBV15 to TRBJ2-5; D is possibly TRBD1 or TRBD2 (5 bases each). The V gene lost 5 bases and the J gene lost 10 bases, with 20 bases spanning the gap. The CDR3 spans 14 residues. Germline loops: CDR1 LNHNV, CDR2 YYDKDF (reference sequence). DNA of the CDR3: TGTGCCACCAGCCTACTCACTAGGGACGAGGTCCAGTACTTC. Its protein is CATSLLTRDEVQYF.

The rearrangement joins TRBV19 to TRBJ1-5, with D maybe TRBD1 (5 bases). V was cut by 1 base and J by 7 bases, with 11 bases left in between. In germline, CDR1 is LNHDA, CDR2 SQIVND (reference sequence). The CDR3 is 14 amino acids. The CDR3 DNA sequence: TGTGCCAGTAGTATAGGGGGGAAGGAACAGCCCCAGCATTTT. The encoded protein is CASSIGGKEQPQHF.

CDR3 loop: CASSRQTGAGYNEQFF. As DNA, the CDR3 is TGTGCCAGCTCAAGGCAAACAGGGGCCGGATACAATGAGCAGTTCTTC. V gene TRBV18 combines with J gene TRBJ2-1, with TRBD1 identical over 7 bases. The germline CDR1 and CDR2 sequences are KGHSH and LQKENI. The CDR3 spans 16 residues. The V gene end was trimmed by 5 bases and the J gene end by 4 bases; junction bases not matched to a gene: 11.

The CDR3, as DNA: TGTGCCAGCAGCACCACACCTAACACAGATAGCAATCAGCCCCAGCATTTT. It codes for CASSTTPNTDSNQPQHF. The V gene is TRBV7-8, the J gene TRBJ1-5; D is unclear. The CDR3 sequence is 17 residues long. The germline CDR1 and CDR2 sequences are SGHVS and FQNEAQ. V lost 5 bases, J lost 0 bases, and 17 bases lay in between.

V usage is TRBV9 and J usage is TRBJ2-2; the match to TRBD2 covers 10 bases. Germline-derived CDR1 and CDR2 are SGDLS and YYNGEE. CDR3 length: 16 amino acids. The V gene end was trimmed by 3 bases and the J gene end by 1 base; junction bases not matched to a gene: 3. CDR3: CASSGRTSGNTGELFF. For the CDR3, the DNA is TGTGCCAGCAGCGGCCGGACTAGCGGGAACACCGGGGAGCTGTTTTTT.

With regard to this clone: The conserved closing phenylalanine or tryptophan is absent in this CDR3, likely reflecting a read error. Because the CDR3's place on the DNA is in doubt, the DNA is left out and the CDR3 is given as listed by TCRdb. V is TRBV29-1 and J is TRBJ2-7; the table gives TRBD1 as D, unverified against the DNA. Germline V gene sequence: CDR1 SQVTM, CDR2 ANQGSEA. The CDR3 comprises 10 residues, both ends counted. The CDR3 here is CSVEGDTRGA.

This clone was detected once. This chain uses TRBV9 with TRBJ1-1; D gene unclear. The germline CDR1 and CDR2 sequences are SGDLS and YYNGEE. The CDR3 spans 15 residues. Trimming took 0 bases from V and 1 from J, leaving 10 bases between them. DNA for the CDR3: TGTGCCAGCAGCGTAGCTGGCGGACCGAACACTGAAGCTTTCTTT. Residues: CASSVAGGPNTEAFF.

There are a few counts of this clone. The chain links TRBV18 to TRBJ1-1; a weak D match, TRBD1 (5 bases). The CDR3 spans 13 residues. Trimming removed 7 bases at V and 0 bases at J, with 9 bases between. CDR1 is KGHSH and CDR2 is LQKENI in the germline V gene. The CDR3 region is CASLGDLNTEAFF. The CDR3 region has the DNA TGTGCCAGCTTAGGGGACCTGAACACTGAAGCTTTCTTT.

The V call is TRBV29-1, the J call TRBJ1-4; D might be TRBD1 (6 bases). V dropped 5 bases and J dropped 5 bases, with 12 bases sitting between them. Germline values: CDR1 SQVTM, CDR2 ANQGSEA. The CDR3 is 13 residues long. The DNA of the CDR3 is TGCAGCGTTCGGGGGGCCCTGAATGAAAAACTGTTTTTT. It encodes CSVRGALNEKLFF.

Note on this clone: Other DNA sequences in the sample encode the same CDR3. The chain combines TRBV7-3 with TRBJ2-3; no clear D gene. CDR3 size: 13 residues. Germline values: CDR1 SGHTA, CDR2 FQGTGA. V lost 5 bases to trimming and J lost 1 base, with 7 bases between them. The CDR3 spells CASSPQGTDTQYF. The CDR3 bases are TGTGCCAGCAGCCCTCAGGGCACAGATACGCAGTATTTT.

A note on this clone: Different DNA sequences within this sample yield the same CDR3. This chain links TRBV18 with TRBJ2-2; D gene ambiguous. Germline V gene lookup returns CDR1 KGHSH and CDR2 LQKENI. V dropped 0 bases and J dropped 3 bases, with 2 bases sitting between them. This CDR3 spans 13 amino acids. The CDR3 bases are TGTGCCAGCTCACCACCTTACACCGGGGAGCTGTTTTTT. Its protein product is CASSPPYTGELFF. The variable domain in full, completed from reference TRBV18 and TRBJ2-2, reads NAGVMQNPRHLVRRRGQEARLRCSPMKGHSHVYWYRQLPEEGLKFMVYLQKENIIDESGMPKERFSAEFPKEGPSILRIQQVVRGDSAAYFCASSPPYTGELFFGEGSRLTVL.

CDR3 DNA: TGTGCCAGCAGCTTAGCCCGACTAGCGGGGGGGAGGAATGAGCAGTTCTTC. Its protein is CASSLARLAGGRNEQFF. The rearrangement joins TRBV7-8 to TRBJ2-1; 14 bases are shared with TRBD2. CDR3 length: 17 residues. V shed 0 bases, J shed 7 bases, and the junction held 5 bases outside the gene matches. Germline V gene sequence: CDR1 SGHVS, CDR2 FQNEAQ.

CDR3 loop: CASSPPPERPYNEQFF. CDR3 nucleotide sequence: TGTGCCAGCAGCCCCCCGCCGGAGCGGCCCTACAATGAGCAGTTCTTC. The chain employs TRBV7-2 and TRBJ2-1; D perhaps matches TRBD2 (5 bases). V was shortened by 5 bases and J by 2 bases, with 16 bases between the two germline ends. The CDR3 runs 16 residues. Looked up from germline, CDR1 is SGHTA and CDR2 is FQGNSA.

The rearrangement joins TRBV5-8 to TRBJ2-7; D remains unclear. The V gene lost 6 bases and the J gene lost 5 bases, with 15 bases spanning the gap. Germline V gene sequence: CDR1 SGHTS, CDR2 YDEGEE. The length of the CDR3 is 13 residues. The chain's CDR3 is CASTRTPLDEQYF. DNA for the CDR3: TGTGCCAGCACCCGAACCCCGCTCGACGAGCAGTACTTC.

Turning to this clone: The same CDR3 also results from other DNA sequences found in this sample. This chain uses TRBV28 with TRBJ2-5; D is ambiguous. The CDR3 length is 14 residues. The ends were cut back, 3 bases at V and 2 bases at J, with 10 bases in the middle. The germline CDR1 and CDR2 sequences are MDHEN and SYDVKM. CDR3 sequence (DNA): TGTGCCAGCAGTTTTTTCCGTAGTCAAGAGACCCAGTACTTC. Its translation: CASSFFRSQETQYF.

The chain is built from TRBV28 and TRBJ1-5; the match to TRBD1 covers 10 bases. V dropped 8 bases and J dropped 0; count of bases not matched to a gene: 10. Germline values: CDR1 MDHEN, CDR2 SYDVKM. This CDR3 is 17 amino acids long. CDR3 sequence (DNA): TGTGCCAGCGACAGGGGGCGCCTCCCCCATAGCAATCAGCCCCAGCATTTT. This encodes CASDRGRLPHSNQPQHF.

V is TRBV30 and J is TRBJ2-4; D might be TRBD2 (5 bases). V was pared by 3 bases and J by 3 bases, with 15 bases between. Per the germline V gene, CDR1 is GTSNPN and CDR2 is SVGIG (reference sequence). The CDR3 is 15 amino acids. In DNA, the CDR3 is TGTGCCTGGAGATCCGAACTAGGAGGCAAAAACATTCAGTACTTC. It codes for CAWRSELGGKNIQYF.

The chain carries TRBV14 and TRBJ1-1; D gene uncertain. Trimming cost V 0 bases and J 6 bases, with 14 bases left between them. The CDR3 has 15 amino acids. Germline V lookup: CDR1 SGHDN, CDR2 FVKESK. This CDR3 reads CASSQDISGIAEAFF. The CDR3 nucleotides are TGTGCCAGCAGCCAAGACATTTCGGGGATCGCTGAAGCTTTCTTT.

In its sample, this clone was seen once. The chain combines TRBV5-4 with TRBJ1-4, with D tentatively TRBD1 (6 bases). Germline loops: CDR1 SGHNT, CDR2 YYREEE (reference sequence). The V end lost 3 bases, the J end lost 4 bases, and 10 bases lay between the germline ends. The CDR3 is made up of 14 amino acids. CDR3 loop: CASSSGTSNEKLFF. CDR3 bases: TGTGCCAGCAGCTCCGGGACAAGTAATGAAAAACTGTTTTTT.

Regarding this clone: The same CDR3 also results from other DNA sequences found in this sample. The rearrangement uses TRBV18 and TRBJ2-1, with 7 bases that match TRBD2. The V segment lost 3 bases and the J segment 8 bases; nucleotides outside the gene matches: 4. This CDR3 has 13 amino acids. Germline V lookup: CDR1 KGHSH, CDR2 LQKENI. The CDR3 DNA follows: TGTGCCAGCTCACCGAGACTAGCAGATGAGCAGTTCTTC. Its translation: CASSPRLADEQFF. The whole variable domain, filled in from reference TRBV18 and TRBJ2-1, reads NAGVMQNPRHLVRRRGQEARLRCSPMKGHSHVYWYRQLPEEGLKFMVYLQKENIIDESGMPKERFSAEFPKEGPSILRIQQVVRGDSAAYFCASSPRLADEQFFGPGTRLTVL.

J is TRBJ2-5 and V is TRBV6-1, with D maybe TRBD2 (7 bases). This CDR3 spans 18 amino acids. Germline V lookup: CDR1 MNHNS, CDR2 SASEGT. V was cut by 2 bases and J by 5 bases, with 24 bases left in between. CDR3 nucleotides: TGTGCCAGCAGTGAATTAAGCCCAACGCGGGGGCTGGGTGAGACCCAGTACTTC. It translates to CASSELSPTRGLGETQYF.

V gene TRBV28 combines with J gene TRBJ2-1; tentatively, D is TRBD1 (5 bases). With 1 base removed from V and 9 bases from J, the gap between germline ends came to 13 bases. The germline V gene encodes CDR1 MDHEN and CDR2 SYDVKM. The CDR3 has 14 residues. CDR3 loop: CASSLFRGWGEQFF. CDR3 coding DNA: TGTGCCAGCAGTTTATTTAGGGGATGGGGTGAGCAGTTCTTC.

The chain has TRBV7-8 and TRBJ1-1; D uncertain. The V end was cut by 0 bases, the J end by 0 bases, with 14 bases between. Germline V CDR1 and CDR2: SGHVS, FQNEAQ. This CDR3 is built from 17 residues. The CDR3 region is CASSLAWAETLNTEAFF. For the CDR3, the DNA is TGTGCCAGCAGCTTAGCATGGGCAGAGACCCTGAACACTGAAGCTTTCTTT. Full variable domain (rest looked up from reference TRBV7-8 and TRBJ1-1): GAGVSQSPRYKVAKRGQDVALRCDPISGHVSLFWYQQALGQGPEFLTYFQNEAQLDKSGLPSDRFFAERPEGSVSTLKIQRTQQEDSAVYLCASSLAWAETLNTEAFFGQGTRLTVV.

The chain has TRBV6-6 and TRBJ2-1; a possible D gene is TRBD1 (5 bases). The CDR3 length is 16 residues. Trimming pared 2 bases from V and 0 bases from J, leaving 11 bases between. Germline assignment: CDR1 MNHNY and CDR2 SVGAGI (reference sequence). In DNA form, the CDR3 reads TGTGCCAGCAGTTACACTGACAGTGGCTCCTACAATGAGCAGTTCTTC. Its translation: CASSYTDSGSYNEQFF.